This T cell receptor (beta chain) originates from a study of blood T cell repertoires in COVID-19. Overall study context: The samples span acute and convalescent COVID-19 from the United States, Italy and Spain. From T cells, B-cell-depleted T cells, or PBMCs came the material, which was cDNA or gDNA.

J gave up 7 bases and V 2 bases, and 12 bases lay outside the gene matches. There are 17 residues in the CDR3. Germline V lookup: CDR1 MNHEY, CDR2 SVGEGT. The repertoire was sequenced with immunoSEQ multiplex PCR; TCRdb's copy has only in-frame clones and lacks some. The sample includes tens of thousands of clones, around 82% seen only once; the top ten take 13% to 15%. The sequenced sample was peripheral blood. The chain combines TRBV6-2 or TRBV6-3 with TRBJ2-1; 9 bases are shared with TRBD2. The TCR comes from a man between 60 and 75 years old with COVID-19, enrolled during active disease. This CDR3 reads CASSYEPSGGIRNEQFF. In DNA form, the CDR3 reads TGTGCCAGCAGTTACGAGCCCAGCGGGGGGATTCGGAATGAGCAGTTCTTC.